This T cell receptor (beta chain) was found in a study of blood T cell repertoires in COVID-19. Background on the study: Acute and convalescent COVID-19 samples came from the United States, Italy and Spain. The analysed material was cDNA or gDNA that came from T cells, B-cell-depleted T cells, or PBMCs.

TCRdb's table, derived via immunoSEQ multiplex PCR, lists solely in-frame clones and lacks some. The table has 90,000 or so clones, roughly 87% seen once. The CDR3 runs 12 residues. The ends were cut back, 6 bases at V and 7 bases at J, with 10 bases in the middle. V gene TRBV12-3 or TRBV12-4 combines with J gene TRBJ1-5; no reliable D call. The source of this sequence is a woman of 80 years or more with active COVID-19. The sequencing sample was made of peripheral blood. The CDR3 sequence is CASSREGQPQHF. In DNA, the CDR3 is TGTGCCAGCAGCCGGGAGGGACAGCCCCAGCATTTT.